This is a list of T cell receptor beta chains from one sample in a study of blood T cell repertoires in COVID-19. Only in-frame clones appear in the TCRdb table, and some are missing; sequencing was by immunoSEQ multiplex PCR. The sample includes 150,000 to 200,000 clones, around 90% seen only once; the top ten take 0.62%. Material for sequencing was peripheral blood. The receptors stem from a man in his forties or fifties with acute or convalescent COVID-19. The CDR3 runs from the conserved cysteine through the conserved F or W. Expanded clones get a size class; other rows say once, few or many, or leave the size out.

J | size | V | CDR3
TRBJ1-1 | NA | TRBV5-1 | CASSMGTGGWYTEAFF
TRBJ1-1 | few | TRBV6-5 | CASSRGTRTEAFF
TRBJ2-2 | few | TRBV27 | CASRGTANTGELFF
TRBJ2-1 | NA | TRBV6-5 | CASRWSSYNEQFF
TRBJ2-7 | NA | TRBV6-6 | CASSPLGTSGRGEQYF
TRBJ1-3 | once | TRBV7-2 | CASKPRGASGNTIYF
TRBJ2-1 | NA | TRBV19 | CASSKQQISGEQFF
TRBJ2-4 | NA | TRBV29-1 | CSVEDVAGGQPAKNIQYF
TRBJ1-6 | NA | TRBV25-1 | CASSKPTGASNSPLHF
TRBJ2-1 | once | TRBV28 | CASSSLASGRSEQFF
TRBJ2-3 | NA | TRBV10-3 | CAINPGNPTDTQYF
TRBJ1-1 | NA | TRBV19 | CASSTQTGLNTEAFF
TRBJ2-7 | NA | TRBV9 | CASSVDRHSPSYEQYF
TRBJ2-3 | NA | TRBV28 | CASSSSTGSQYF
TRBJ1-2 | few | TRBV5-5 | CASSPSGTLYGYTF
TRBJ2-3 | NA | TRBV5-6 | CASSLTSGGSTDTQYF
TRBJ1-1 | NA | TRBV5-4 | CATSRNTEAFF
TRBJ1-2 | NA | TRBV24-1 | CATSDLGRNYGYTF
TRBJ1-2 | NA | TRBV7-2 | CASSLDRGRSYGYTF
TRBJ1-1 | NA | TRBV5-6 | CASSFGRGGNTEAFF
TRBJ1-2 | NA | TRBV30 | CACHQGVYGYTF
TRBJ1-1 | NA | TRBV10-3 | CATIRGREGTEAFF
TRBJ2-2 | NA | TRBV18 | CASSPFDRRGTGELFF
TRBJ1-2 | NA | TRBV30 | CAWSVQGANYGYTF
TRBJ2-1 | NA | TRBV11-3 | CASSLAGDNEQFF
TRBJ2-2 | NA | TRBV28 | CASRVGGALAGELFF
TRBJ1-6 | once | TRBV3-1/TRBV3-2 | CASSRTGGNSPLHF
TRBJ2-1 | once | TRBV20-1 | CSASKGLGFNNEQFF
TRBJ2-5 | NA | TRBV9 | CASSRGGNQETQYF
TRBJ2-4 | once | TRBV5-4 | CASSLGENIQYF
TRBJ1-5 | NA | TRBV7-2 | CASSFVAGANQPQHF
TRBJ1-4 | NA | TRBV7-8 | CASSLGDGTWDEKLFF
TRBJ2-1 | NA | TRBV7-3 | CASSPLGAGAANEQFF
TRBJ2-2 | once | TRBV19 | CASSSYTGELFF
TRBJ1-6 | NA | TRBV19 | CASSDTGGGSPLHF
TRBJ2-2 | NA | TRBV9 | CASSPEGRPGELFF
TRBJ2-1 | NA | TRBV7-8 | CASSTTPRTSGYNEQFF
TRBJ2-7 | NA | TRBV29-1 | CSVAGLSAYEQYF
TRBJ1-1 | few | TRBV29-1 | CSVDITGLGTEAFF
TRBJ1-5 | once | TRBV18 | CASSRDSPGPQHF
TRBJ1-2 | NA | TRBV24-1 | CATSDSYRAGGYTF
TRBJ1-2 | NA | TRBV29-1 | CSVSQGDYGYTF
TRBJ2-5 | NA | TRBV6-1 | CASSELGNGETQYF
TRBJ2-2 | once | TRBV7-2 | CASSPLAGGTGELFF